This T cell receptor (beta chain) was sequenced during a study of PD-1 blockade in classical Hodgkin lymphoma. Broader study findings: Patients with a complete response exhibited baseline diversity comparable to newly diagnosed patients.

CDR3 length equals 15 residues. Germline loops: CDR1 SGHKS, CDR2 YYEKEE (reference sequence). The V end lost 2 bases, the J end lost 10 bases, and 19 bases lay between the germline ends. Turning to this clone: Its antigen is as yet unknown.

Time point reported: cycle 4 day 1 (C4D1), after more than 5 weeks of nivolumab. Each patient's relapse followed autologous stem cell transplantation, and brentuximab vedotin exposure varied. The table came from immunoSEQ multiplex PCR; TCRdb's copy has only in-frame clones and leaves some out. The sample has over 50,000 clones, about 85% seen once. This chain joins TRBV5-5 and TRBJ2-1, with D maybe TRBD2 (5 bases). Sample: peripheral blood mononuclear cells (PBMCs), taken before the fourth cycle of nivolumab. This clonotype was sampled from a human donor with classical Hodgkin lymphoma. The CDR3 DNA is TGTGCCAGCAGCTTAGGGTACCTTTATCCGGGGGAGCAGTTCTTC. This encodes CASSLGYLYPGEQFF.